This T cell receptor beta chain was recorded in a study of CD8 T cells in ankylosing spondylitis. Study-wide points: Made up of 7 to 9 highly homologous variants, a TCR beta motif appeared characteristic of ankylosing spondylitis blood.

TCRdb independently ran MiXCR on the 5' RACE reads; one entry per CDR3 protein. Among over 25,000 distinct CDR3 sequences listed, approximately 15% were seen once. In regard to this clonotype: Antigen unknown.

J was trimmed by 8 bases and V by 6 bases; bases with no gene match: 7. The length of the CDR3 is 13 residues. Sequences were obtained from blood. This rearrangement joins TRBV12-3 or TRBV12-4 to TRBJ1-1; 9 positions agree with TRBD1. The source is a male donor with ankylosing spondylitis or in good health (not recorded which). CDR3: CASSQGQGVEAFF. The CDR3 nucleotides read TGTGCCAGCAGCCAGGGACAGGGAGTGGAAGCTTTCTTT.